Sequencing of this TCR beta chain was carried out in a study of blood T cell repertoires in COVID-19. Across the whole study: COVID-19 samples from acute and convalescent phases originated in the United States, Italy and Spain. T cells, B-cell-depleted T cells, or PBMCs provided the cDNA or gDNA that served as material.

Method: immunoSEQ multiplex PCR; TCRdb's copy keeps in-frame clones and lacks some. Of about 200,000 clones in the sample, 75% to 90% were seen once. Participants, 18 to 89 years old, spanned approximately 26 US areas. Categorization into cohorts depended on clinical history that participants reported. Per the germline V gene, CDR1 is MNHEY and CDR2 is SMNVEV (reference sequence). The CDR3 length is 16 residues. Unmatched junction bases numbered 6, after V lost 0 bases and J lost 12 bases. Source material: PBMCs or T cells enriched from blood (not recorded which). This receptor was taken from a woman aged 25 to 39 who had been exposed to COVID-19. This chain uses TRBV27 with TRBJ2-1, with 15 positions matching TRBD2. CDR3 nucleotides: TGTGCCAGCAGTTTATCGTCGGCGGGACTAGCGGGGGGGCAGTTCTTC. This encodes CASSLSSAGLAGGQFF.